A selection of T cell receptor beta chains follows, all from one sample in a study of cytomegalovirus exposure and HLA in healthy donors. Sequencing used immunoSEQ multiplex PCR; TCRdb keeps in-frame clones, though not all of them. The sample holds 85,000 to 100,000 clones, around 80% seen once. Sequencing input: PBMCs. The receptors come from a male donor in good health and CMV-seropositive. Each CDR3 is given with its conserved first and last residue. D genes are given only for firm matches. Some rows have no size entry. The others give once, few or many, or a class for an expanded clone.

D	V	J	size	CDR3	DNA
TRBD2	TRBV2	TRBJ2-1	few	CASSGVAGGSNEQFF	TGTGCCAGCAGTGGAGTAGCGGGGGGCAGCAATGAGCAGTTCTTC
TRBD1	TRBV2	TRBJ1-1	.	CASSERTGGTEAFF	TGTGCCAGCAGTGAAAGGACAGGGGGCACTGAAGCTTTCTTT
TRBD2	TRBV5-8	TRBJ2-3	once	CASSLQAGALHTQYF	TGTGCCAGCAGCTTACAAGCGGGGGCCCTACATACGCAGTATTTT
.	TRBV5-4	TRBJ2-5	.	CASSLELDPGETQYF	TGTGCCAGCAGCTTGGAACTTGACCCGGGGGAGACCCAGTACTTC
.	TRBV21-1	TRBJ1-1	.	CASRNRDSEAFF	TGTGCCAGCAGAAACCGGGACTCCGAAGCTTTCTTT
.	TRBV11-2	TRBJ2-7	.	CASSLAQAYEQYF	TGTGCCAGCAGCTTAGCACAGGCCTACGAGCAGTACTTC
TRBD1	TRBV14	TRBJ1-2	.	CASSLTRTGGYGYTF	TGTGCCAGCAGCCTCACCCGGACAGGGGGCTATGGCTACACCTTC
TRBD2	TRBV28	TRBJ2-7	once	CASYPSGGAGLSYEQYF	TGTGCCAGCTATCCTAGCGGGGGGGCCGGTCTCTCCTACGAGCAGTACTTC
TRBD1	TRBV5-6	TRBJ2-7	.	CASSVGQGSYEQYF	TGTGCCAGCAGCGTCGGACAGGGGTCCTACGAGCAGTACTTC
TRBD1	TRBV30	TRBJ1-4	.	CAWSDDRGQGIEKLFF	TGTGCCTGGAGTGACGACAGGGGGCAAGGTATTGAAAAACTGTTTTTT
TRBD1	TRBV7-8	TRBJ1-2	.	CASSVGQGAKINYGYTF	TGTGCCAGCAGCGTTGGACAGGGCGCGAAGATTAACTATGGCTACACCTTC
TRBD1	TRBV2	TRBJ1-5	.	CASSGTGGRDQPQHF	TGTGCCAGCAGTGGCACAGGGGGCAGGGATCAGCCCCAGCATTTT
.	TRBV5-1	TRBJ1-4	.	CASSSTAGKGDEKLFF	TGCGCCAGCAGCTCTACGGCAGGGAAGGGGGATGAAAAACTGTTTTTT
TRBD1	TRBV19	TRBJ1-1	.	CASRGDSEAFF	TGTGCCAGTAGGGGGGACAGTGAAGCTTTCTTT
TRBD2	TRBV5-1	TRBJ2-5	.	CASSLTGGQETQYF	TGCGCCAGCAGCTTGACGGGGGGACAAGAGACCCAGTACTTC
.	TRBV29-1	TRBJ2-5	.	CSVVRETQYF	TGCAGCGTTGTTCGAGAGACCCAGTACTTC
.	TRBV5-6	TRBJ1-2	few	CASSLAVRGYTF	TGTGCCAGCAGCTTGGCCGTGAGGGGCTACACCTTC
TRBD1	TRBV7-6	TRBJ2-6	few	CASSLPGQGEIAGANVLTF	TGTGCCAGCAGCTTACCGGGACAGGGGGAAATTGCTGGGGCCAACGTCCTGACTTTC